This T cell receptor beta chain was sequenced during a study of neurological immune-mediated disorders. The CDR3 runs to 15 residues. Germline V CDR1 and CDR2: MNHNY, SVGAGI (reference sequence). V lost 2 bases to trimming and J lost 0 bases, with 10 bases between them. The making of cDNA relied on 5'RACE with 10-nucleotide random UMIs. The yield of each sequencing run was over 160 million TCR-beta sequences from 15-18 subjects. TCRdb re-analysed the 5' RACE reads in MiXCR, keeping a single row per CDR3 protein. The table lists fewer than 55,000 distinct CDR3 sequences, around 6% of them singletons, with about 0.54% in the top ten. There were about a million CD4+ or CD8+ T cells used in the sorted libraries. There are many counts of this clonotype. Its antigen is not identified. Overall study results and limits: Expanded clones shared no identical CDR3 amino acid sequences across subjects, which suggested private TCR-beta repertoires in all groups.

The gene calls are TRBV6-6 and TRBJ2-5; no firm D call. The sample comprised CD4+ T cells from blood. This clonotype was obtained from a middle-aged woman in good health. CDR3 loop: CASSYGRLNQETQYF. The CDR3 DNA reads as TGTGCCAGCAGTTACGGCAGGCTCAACCAAGAGACCCAGTACTTC.